The subject of this entry is one T cell receptor (beta chain). The V and J ends lost 2 bases and 2 bases respectively, with 18 bases between them. Germline V gene data show CDR1 as SGHRS and CDR2 as YFSETQ. The CDR3 spans 17 residues. The sample originates from a study of blood T cell repertoires in COVID-19. Sequencing used immunoSEQ multiplex PCR; TCRdb keeps in-frame clones, though not all of them. The sample includes 180,000 or so clones, around 87% of them seen just once. This TCR was sampled from a man in his forties with active or convalescent COVID-19. Sequences were obtained from peripheral blood. This chain links TRBV5-1 with TRBJ2-3, with a possible D match to TRBD2 (6 bases). The CDR3 DNA reads TGCGCCAGCAGCTTAAACCCTCGGGACTCACACACAGATACGCAGTATTTT. This codes for CASSLNPRDSHTDTQYF.